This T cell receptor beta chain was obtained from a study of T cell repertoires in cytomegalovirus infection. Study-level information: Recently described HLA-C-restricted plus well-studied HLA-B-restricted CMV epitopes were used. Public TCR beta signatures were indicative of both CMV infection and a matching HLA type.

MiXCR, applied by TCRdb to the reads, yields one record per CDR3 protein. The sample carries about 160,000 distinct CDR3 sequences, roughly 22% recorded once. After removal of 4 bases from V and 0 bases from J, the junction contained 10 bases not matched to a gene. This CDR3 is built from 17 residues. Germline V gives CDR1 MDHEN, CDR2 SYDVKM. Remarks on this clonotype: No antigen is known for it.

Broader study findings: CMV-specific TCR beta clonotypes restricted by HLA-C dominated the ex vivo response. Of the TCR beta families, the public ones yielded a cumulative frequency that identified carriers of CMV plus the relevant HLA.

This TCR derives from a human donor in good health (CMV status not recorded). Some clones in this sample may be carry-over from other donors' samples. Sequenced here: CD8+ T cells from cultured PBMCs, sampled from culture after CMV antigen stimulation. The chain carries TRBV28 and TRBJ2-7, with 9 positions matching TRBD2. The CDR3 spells CASSSMETSGGSYEQYF. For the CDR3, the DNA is TGTGCCAGCAGTTCTATGGAGACTAGCGGCGGCTCCTACGAGCAGTACTTC.